Listed here is a single T cell receptor (beta chain). Naive CD8 populations comprised CD45RO-negative cells positively selected for CCR7, excluding terminally differentiated effector memory CD45RA+ cells. Participating donors were healthy, HIV-negative adults free of recent acute infections or vaccinations. The record originates from a study of shared clonotypes between healthy human individuals. The CDR3 covers 16 residues. CDR1 and CDR2 (germline): SGHRS, YFSETQ. The V and J ends lost 0 bases and 4 bases respectively, with 15 bases between them. Using around 200 ng DNA, some 30,000 T cell genomes, the sorted-subset replicate PCRs were run. TCRdb's table, derived via immunoSEQ multiplex PCR, lists solely in-frame clones and lacks some. The table has a few million clones, 93% seen once.

Sequencing used naive CD8+ T cells from PBMCs. The clonotype comes from a young man in good health. Some clones in this sample may be carry-over from other donors' samples. The V and J genes are TRBV5-1 and TRBJ2-3; no reliable D call. CDR3 nucleotide sequence: TGCGCCAGCAGCTTGGAGGCAGGCGCACGGTCAGATACGCAGTATTTT. Protein sequence: CASSLEAGARSDTQYF.